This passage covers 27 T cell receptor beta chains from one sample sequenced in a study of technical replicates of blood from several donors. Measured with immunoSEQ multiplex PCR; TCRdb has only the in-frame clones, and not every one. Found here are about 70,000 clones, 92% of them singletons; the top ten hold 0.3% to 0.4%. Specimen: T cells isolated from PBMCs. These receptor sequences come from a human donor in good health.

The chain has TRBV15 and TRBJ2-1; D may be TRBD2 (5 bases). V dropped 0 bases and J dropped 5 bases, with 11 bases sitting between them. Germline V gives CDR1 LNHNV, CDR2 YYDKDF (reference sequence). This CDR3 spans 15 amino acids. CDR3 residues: CATSRDIGLHNEQFF. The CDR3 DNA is TGTGCCACCAGCAGAGACATCGGACTCCACAATGAGCAGTTCTTC.

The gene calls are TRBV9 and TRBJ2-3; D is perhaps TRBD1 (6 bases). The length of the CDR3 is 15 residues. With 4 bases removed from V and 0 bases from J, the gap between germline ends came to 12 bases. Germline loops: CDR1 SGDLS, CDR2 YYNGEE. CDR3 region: CASSPFQGSTDTQYF. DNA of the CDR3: TGTGCCAGCAGCCCCTTTCAGGGGAGCACAGATACGCAGTATTTT.

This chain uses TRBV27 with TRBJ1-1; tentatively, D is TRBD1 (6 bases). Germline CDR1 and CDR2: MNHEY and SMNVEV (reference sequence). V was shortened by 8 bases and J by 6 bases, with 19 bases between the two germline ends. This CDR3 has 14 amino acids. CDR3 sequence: CASFSVQGMAEAFF. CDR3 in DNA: TGTGCCAGCTTTTCTGTACAGGGTATGGCTGAAGCTTTCTTT.

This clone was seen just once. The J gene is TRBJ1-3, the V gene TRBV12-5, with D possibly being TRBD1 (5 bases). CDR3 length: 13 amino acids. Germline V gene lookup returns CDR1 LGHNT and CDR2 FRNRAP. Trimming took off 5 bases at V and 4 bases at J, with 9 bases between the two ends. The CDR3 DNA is TGTGCTAGTGGTGTACAGGAGGGAAACACCATATATTTT. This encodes CASGVQEGNTIYF.

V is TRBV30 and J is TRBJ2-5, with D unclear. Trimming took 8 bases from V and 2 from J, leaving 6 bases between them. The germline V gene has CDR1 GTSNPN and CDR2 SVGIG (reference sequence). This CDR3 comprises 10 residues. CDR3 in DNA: TGTGCCGCCGCGCAAGAGACCCAGTACTTC. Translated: CAAAQETQYF.

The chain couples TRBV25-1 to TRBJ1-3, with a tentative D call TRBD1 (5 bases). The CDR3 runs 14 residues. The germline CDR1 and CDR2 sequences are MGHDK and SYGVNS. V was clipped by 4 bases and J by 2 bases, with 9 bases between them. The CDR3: CASSGAGTGNTIYF. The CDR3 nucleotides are TGTGCCAGCAGTGGGGCAGGGACTGGAAACACCATATATTTT.

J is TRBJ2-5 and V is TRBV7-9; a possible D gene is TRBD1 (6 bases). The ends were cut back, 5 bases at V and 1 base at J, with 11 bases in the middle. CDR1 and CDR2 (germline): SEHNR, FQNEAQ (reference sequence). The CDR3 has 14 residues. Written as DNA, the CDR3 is TGTGCCAGCAGCATTACAGGGATCCAAGAGACCCAGTACTTC. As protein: CASSITGIQETQYF.

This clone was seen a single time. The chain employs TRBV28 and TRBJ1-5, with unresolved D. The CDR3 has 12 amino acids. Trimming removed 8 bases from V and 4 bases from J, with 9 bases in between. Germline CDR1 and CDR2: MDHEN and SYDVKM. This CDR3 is CASEVPNQPQHF. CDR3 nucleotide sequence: TGTGCCAGCGAGGTGCCGAATCAGCCCCAGCATTTT.

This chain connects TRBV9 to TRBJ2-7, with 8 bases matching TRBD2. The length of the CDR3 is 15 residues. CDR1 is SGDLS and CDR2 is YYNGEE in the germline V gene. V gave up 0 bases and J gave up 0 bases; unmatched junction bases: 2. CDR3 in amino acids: CASSVGSGSSYEQYF. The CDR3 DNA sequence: TGTGCCAGCAGCGTAGGAAGCGGGAGCTCCTACGAGCAGTACTTC.

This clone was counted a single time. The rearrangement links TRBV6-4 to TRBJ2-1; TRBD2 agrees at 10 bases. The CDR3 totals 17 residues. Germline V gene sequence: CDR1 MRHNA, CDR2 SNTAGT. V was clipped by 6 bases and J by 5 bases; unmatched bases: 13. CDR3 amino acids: CASRGTKREGLNNEQFF. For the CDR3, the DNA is TGTGCCAGCAGGGGGACTAAGCGGGAGGGCCTCAACAATGAGCAGTTCTTC.

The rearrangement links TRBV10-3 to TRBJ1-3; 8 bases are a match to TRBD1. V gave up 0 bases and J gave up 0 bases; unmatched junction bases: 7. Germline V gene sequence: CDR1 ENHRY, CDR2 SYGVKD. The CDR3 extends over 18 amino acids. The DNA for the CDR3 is TGTGCCATCAGTGAGTCTAAAGGACAGGGTCGCTCTGGAAACACCATATATTTT. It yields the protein CAISESKGQGRSGNTIYF.

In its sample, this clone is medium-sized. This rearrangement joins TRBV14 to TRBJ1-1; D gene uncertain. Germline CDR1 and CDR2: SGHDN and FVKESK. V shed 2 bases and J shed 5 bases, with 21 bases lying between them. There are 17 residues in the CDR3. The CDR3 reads CASSQTMGKSGPTEAFF. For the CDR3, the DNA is TGTGCCAGCAGCCAAACGATGGGGAAGAGCGGACCAACTGAAGCTTTCTTT.

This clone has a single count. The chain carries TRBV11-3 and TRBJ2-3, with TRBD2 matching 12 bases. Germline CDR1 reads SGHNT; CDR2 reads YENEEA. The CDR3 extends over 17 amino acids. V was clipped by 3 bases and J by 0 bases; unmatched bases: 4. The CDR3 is CASSLGLAGPSTDTQYF. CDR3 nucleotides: TGTGCCAGCAGCTTGGGACTAGCGGGTCCTAGCACAGATACGCAGTATTTT. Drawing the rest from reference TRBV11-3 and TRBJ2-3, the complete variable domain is EAGVVQSPRYKIIEKKQPVAFWCNPISGHNTLYWYLQNLGQGPELLIRYENEEAVDDSQLPKDRFSAERLKGVDSTLKIQPAELGDSAVYLCASSLGLAGPSTDTQYFGPGTRLTVL.

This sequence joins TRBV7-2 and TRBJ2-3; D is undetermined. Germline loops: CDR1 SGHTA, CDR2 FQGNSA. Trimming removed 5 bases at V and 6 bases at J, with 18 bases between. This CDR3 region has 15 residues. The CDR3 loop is CASSPGWRLGDTQYF. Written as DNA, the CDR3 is TGTGCCAGCAGCCCAGGATGGCGTCTTGGGGATACGCAGTATTTT. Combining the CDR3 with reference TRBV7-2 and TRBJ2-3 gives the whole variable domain GAGVSQSPSNKVTEKGKDVELRCDPISGHTALYWYRQSLGQGLEFLIYFQGNSAPDKSGLPSDRFSAERTGGSVSTLTIQRTQQEDSAVYLCASSPGWRLGDTQYFGPGTRLTVL.

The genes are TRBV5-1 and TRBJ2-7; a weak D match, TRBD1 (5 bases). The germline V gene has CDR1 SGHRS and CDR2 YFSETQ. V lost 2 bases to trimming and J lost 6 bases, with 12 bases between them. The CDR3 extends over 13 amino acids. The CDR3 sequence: CASSFQSGSEQYF. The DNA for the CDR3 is TGCGCCAGCAGCTTTCAATCAGGGTCCGAGCAGTACTTC.

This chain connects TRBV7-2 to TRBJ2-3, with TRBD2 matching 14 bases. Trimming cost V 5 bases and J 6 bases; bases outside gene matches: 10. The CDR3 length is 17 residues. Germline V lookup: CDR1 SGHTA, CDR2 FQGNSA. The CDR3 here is CASSAPPGLAGADTQYF. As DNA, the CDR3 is TGTGCCAGCAGCGCCCCTCCGGGACTAGCGGGAGCGGATACGCAGTATTTT.

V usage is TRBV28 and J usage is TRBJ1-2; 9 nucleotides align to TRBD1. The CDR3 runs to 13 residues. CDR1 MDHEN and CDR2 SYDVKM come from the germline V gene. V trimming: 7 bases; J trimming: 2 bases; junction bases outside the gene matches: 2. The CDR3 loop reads CASTGTGNYGYTF. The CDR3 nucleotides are TGTGCCAGCACCGGGACAGGGAACTATGGCTACACCTTC.

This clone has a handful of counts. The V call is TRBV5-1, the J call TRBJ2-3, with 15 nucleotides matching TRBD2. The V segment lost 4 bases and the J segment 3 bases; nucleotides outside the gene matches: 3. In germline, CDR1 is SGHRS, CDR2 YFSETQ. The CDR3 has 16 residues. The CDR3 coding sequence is TGCGCCAGCAGCGGACTAGCGGGAGGGATGACAGATACGCAGTATTTT. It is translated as CASSGLAGGMTDTQYF.

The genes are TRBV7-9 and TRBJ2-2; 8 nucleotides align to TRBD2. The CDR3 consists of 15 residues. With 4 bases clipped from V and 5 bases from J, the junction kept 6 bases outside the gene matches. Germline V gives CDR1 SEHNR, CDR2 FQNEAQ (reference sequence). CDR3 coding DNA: TGTGCCAGCAGCTCCCGGACGGGAGGGACCGGGGAGCTGTTTTTT. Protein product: CASSSRTGGTGELFF.

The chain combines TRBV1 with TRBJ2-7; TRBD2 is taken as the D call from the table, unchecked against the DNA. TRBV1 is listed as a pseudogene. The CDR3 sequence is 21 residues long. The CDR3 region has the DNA TGCACCAGCAGCCAATCGAAAGGACCGTACTCTCCTCCTAGCGTGTCGTACGAGCAGTACTTC. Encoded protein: CTSSQSKGPYSPPSVSYEQYF.

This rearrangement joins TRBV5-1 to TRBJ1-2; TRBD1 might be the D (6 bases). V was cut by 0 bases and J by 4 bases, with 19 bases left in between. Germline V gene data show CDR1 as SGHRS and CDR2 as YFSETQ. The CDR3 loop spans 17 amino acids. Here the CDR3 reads CASSLEGRGEGPYGYTF. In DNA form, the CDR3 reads TGCGCCAGCAGCTTGGAGGGCAGGGGAGAGGGTCCCTATGGCTACACCTTC.

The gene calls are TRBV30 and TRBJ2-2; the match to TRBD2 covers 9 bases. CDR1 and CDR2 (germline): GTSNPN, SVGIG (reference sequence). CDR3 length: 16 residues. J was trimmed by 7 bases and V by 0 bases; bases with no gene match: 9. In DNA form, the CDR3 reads TGTGCCTGGAGTGTAAGGAGCGGGAGGTCGGGCGGGGAGCTGTTTTTT. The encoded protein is CAWSVRSGRSGGELFF.

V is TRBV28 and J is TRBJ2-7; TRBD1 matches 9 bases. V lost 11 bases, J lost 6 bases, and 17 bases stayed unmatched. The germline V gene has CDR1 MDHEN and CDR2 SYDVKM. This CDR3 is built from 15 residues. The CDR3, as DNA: TGTGCCTCCCACATCCCCGGGACAGGGTCTTCCGAGCAGTACTTC. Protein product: CASHIPGTGSSEQYF.

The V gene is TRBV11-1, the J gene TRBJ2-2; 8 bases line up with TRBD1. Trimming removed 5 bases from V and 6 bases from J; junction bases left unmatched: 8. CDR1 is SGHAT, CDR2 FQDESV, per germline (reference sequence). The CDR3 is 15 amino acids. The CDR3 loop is CASSPGQAVPGELFF. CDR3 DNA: TGTGCCAGCAGCCCGGGACAGGCAGTCCCCGGGGAGCTGTTTTTT.

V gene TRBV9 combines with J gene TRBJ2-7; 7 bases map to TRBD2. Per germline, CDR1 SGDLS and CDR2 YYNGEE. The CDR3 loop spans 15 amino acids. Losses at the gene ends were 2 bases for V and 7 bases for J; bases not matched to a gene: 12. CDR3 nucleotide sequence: TGTGCCAGCAGCGTGGGTTCGGCGGGAGTTAGGGAGCAGTACTTC. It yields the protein CASSVGSAGVREQYF.

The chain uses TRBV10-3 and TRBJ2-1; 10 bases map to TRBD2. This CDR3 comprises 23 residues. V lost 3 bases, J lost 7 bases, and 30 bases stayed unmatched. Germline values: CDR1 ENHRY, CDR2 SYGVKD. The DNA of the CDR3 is TGTGCCATCAGTGACCAACCCCCAGGGGAGGGACAGGTGCCTAGCGGGAGATTAAATGAGCAGTTCTTC. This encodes CAISDQPPGEGQVPSGRLNEQFF.

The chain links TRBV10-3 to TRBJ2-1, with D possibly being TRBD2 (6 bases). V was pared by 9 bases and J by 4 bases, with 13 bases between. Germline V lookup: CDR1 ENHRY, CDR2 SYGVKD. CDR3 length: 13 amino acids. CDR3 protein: CAIWEEVYNEQFF. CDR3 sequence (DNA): TGTGCCATTTGGGAGGAGGTGTACAATGAGCAGTTCTTC.